This TCR beta chain was retrieved from a study of shared clonotypes between healthy human individuals (dated by TCRdb to the early 2020s). Turning to the overall study: The cohort included a few men and two women between 18 and 49 years of age. Per donor, three plates each were used for CD4 naive and CD4 memory, two for CD8 naive, and one for CD8 memory. The study deeply sequenced blood TCR repertoires of five healthy adults to estimate repertoire size and the extent of clonotype sharing between individuals. To increase sequencing depth and limit assay-specific biases, different laboratories used diverse techniques to prepare libraries and sequence TCR repertoires. Each donor's leukapheresis produced roughly between roughly 0.85 and 9.5 billion PBMCs. What the study reported, not specific to this receptor: Based on pairwise subsampling, the degree of clonotype sharing among donors was expected to be affected by sequencing depth. Sampling was restricted to blood, and TCR repertoires in tissues likely differ from the TCR repertoires found in blood. Naive subsets generally had larger estimated clonotype richness than memory subsets. The small number of donors limited the genetic and exposure-history diversity represented. Incomplete sequencing was indicated by rarefaction of sorted-subset datasets, despite the large sequencing depth. Sharing across a few donors was observed for approximately 5% of naive CD4, 3% to 3.5% of naive CD8, 2% to 2.5% of memory CD4, and about 0.4% of memory CD8 clonotypes. Compared with non-shared clonotypes, clonotypes shared by all four sorted-subset donors had higher generation probabilities.

Donors were healthy HIV-negative adults with no recently reported acute infections or vaccinations. Every donor was a Caucasian adult living in Nashville, Tennessee, USA. CD4+ T cells were enriched by magnetic negative selection; naive cells were then positively selected on CD45RA, and the negative fraction formed the memory subset. Blood was obtained by leukapheresis, after which PBMCs were separated by Ficoll-Histopaque density gradient centrifugation and cryopreserved in liquid nitrogen vapor phase. Analytical flow cytometry was used to check the purity and quantity of every magnetically sorted T cell population. From each sorted fraction, genomic DNA was isolated and quantified by UV absorbance on a Nanodrop 2000c. The germline V gene provides CDR1 ENHRY and CDR2 SYGVKD. The CDR3, from cysteine to phenylalanine, totals 12 residues. Solely the CDR3 DNA is kept, with 36 bases framed from the first base. V is clipped by 3 bases and J by 9 bases, and the sequence between their germline boundaries is 12 bases long.

Using the deep immunoSEQ assay, multiplex PCR amplified TCR CDR3 regions from genomic DNA. For each cell subset, the extracted genomic DNA was distributed evenly across all wells of several immunoSEQ 96-well plates, and each plate served as one replicate. For sorted subsets, around 200 ng genomic DNA, equal to tens of thousands of T cell genomes, was loaded into each replicate PCR. Purified libraries were quantified with a Qubit 3.0 fluorometer, sized on a Bioanalyzer 2100, and re-quantified with the KAPA Library Quantification kit. Every immunoSEQ 96-well plate was sequenced on a dedicated single-read 150-cycle Illumina NextSeq 550 flow cell. The published analysis was carried out like this. Because the immunoSEQ output included only junctional sequences and no quality scores, the filtering could not be the same as the filtering used for full-length reads. To assign V/J genes and CDR3, sequences were annotated against IMGT germline references using PyIR, a Python wrapper for IgBLAST v1.9. Reads were removed for weak V/J assignments (E-value above 1e-6), missing CDR3, stop codons, out-of-frame junctions, or ambiguous translated residues. V3J clonotypes were defined as sequences sharing the same inferred V gene, J gene, and CDR3 amino acid sequence. Percentage overlap between repertoires was calculated by dividing the number of shared unique clonotypes by the size of the smaller repertoire. Three approaches were used to assess repertoire richness: RTK rarefaction, the Chao1 estimator, and Recon v2.1 estimates of unobserved clonotypes. Generation probabilities for all TCRbeta clonotypes obtained by the gDNA method from a handful of donors were computed using OLGA. Entries here come from immuneACCESS through TCRdb and include only in-frame sequences with V and J called. Some clones fail to appear in such tables; in the studies checked, an unresolved V gene covers under half of the shortfall, and the cause of the remainder is unknown. V and J calls and clone size are as listed in that table; D and trimming were resolved from the DNA. Recorded for this sample are around 1.6 million clones; approximately 98% of them occurred a single time. 0.45% of the sample is taken by the ten largest.

A word on this clone: No antigen is known for it. No much larger clonotype is one base removed from it; base qualities were not supplied.

This chain is built from TRBV10-3 and TRBJ2-7; no D gene can be assigned with confidence. This sequence was found in a man in his thirties or forties in good health. Sequencing input: naive CD4+ T cells sorted from blood. The intended sense of this specimen's cell subset or site label: CD45RA+ positively selected. The nucleotide sequence reads TGTGCCATCAGTGAACCCAGCGCAGTGCAGTACTTC. The resulting protein is CAISEPSAVQYF.